This TCR beta chain was retrieved from a study of blood T cell repertoires in COVID-19. On the study more broadly: T cells, B-cell-depleted T cells, or PBMCs provided the cDNA or gDNA that served as material.

Clones were sequenced by immunoSEQ multiplex PCR, and TCRdb holds only the in-frame ones, with some missing. The table records roughly 150,000 clones, 80% to 90% of them present only once. V lost 1 base and J 4 bases, leaving 10 bases between the germline ends. CDR1 and CDR2 from the germline V gene are LGHNA and YSLEER. The CDR3 runs 15 residues. The TCR originated in an elderly woman with COVID-19, enrolled during active disease. This chain uses TRBV4-3 with TRBJ1-4, with TRBD1 as a possible D gene (5 bases). Sample: peripheral blood. The CDR3 coding sequence is TGCGCCAGCAGCCAAGGGTTCAGGGTTAATGAAAAACTGTTTTTT. Translating it yields CASSQGFRVNEKLFF.